This TCR beta chain appears in the sequencing data of a study of shared clonotypes between healthy human individuals. In regard to this clone: Other DNA sequences in the same sample also yield this CDR3.

It was roughly 200 ng DNA, about 30,000 T cell genomes, that sorted-subset replicate PCRs used. TCRdb keeps only in-frame clones here, not all; method: immunoSEQ multiplex PCR. Among about 1.5 million clones, 95% to 99% were seen once, and the ten largest hold approximately 0.45%. CDR3 size: 15 residues. Germline V CDR1 and CDR2: KGHSH, LQKENI. Between the trimmed V and J ends, which lost 2 bases and 0 bases, there was a span of 8 bases. The receptor was isolated from a young man in good health. V gene TRBV18 combines with J gene TRBJ2-1; no clear D. Sequenced: naive CD4+ T cells sorted from blood. Indicated subset: CD45RA+ positively selected. In DNA form, the CDR3 reads TGTGCCAGCTCACCAGGCAGCAGCTCCTACAATGAGCAGTTCTTC. Its protein is CASSPGSSSYNEQFF.